The 19 T cell receptor beta chains reported below all come from one sample, sequenced in a study of T cell repertoires in cytomegalovirus infection. From the reads, TCRdb called clonotypes with MiXCR, one entry per CDR3 protein. The sample holds approximately 1,000,000 distinct CDR3 sequences, roughly 30% seen once. These receptors' antigens are unknown. The material was cultured CD8+ T cells from PBMCs, obtained from culture after CMV antigen stimulation. The receptors originated from a human donor in good health (CMV status not recorded). Some clones in this sample may be carry-over from other donors' samples.

The chain employs TRBV6-6 and TRBJ2-3, with TRBD2 matching 10 bases. The CDR3 contains 13 residues. Per the germline V gene, CDR1 is MNHNY and CDR2 is SVGAGI (reference sequence). V gave up 9 bases and J gave up 1 base; unmatched junction bases: 1. CDR3 sequence (DNA): TGTGCCAGTGGGACTAGCGGCACAGATACGCAGTATTTT. As protein: CASGTSGTDTQYF.

This clonotype was seen more than once but under ten times. V is TRBV19 and J is TRBJ2-2, with 8 nucleotides matching TRBD2. Trimming removed 3 bases from V and 6 bases from J; junction bases left unmatched: 0. This CDR3 is 13 amino acids long. CDR1 and CDR2 from the germline V gene are LNHDA and SQIVND (reference sequence). CDR3 in amino acids: CASSIGGAGELFF. CDR3 DNA sequence: TGTGCCAGTAGTATCGGGGGGGCCGGGGAGCTGTTTTTT.

The rearrangement links TRBV10-3 to TRBJ1-3; 8 nucleotides align to TRBD1. The CDR3 contains 14 residues. CDR1 is ENHRY and CDR2 is SYGVKD in the germline V gene. With 8 bases clipped from V and 8 bases from J, the junction kept 11 bases outside the gene matches. The CDR3 DNA reads TGTGCCATCGGTGGAGCAGGGGGCTTGGACACCATATATTTT. As protein: CAIGGAGGLDTIYF.

This clonotype has at least ten counts. The gene calls are TRBV7-2 and TRBJ2-3; 10 bases fit TRBD2. V gave up 2 bases and J gave up 8 bases; unmatched junction bases: 7. Germline V lookup: CDR1 SGHTA, CDR2 FQGNSA. The CDR3 runs to 15 residues. For the CDR3, the DNA is TGTGCCAGCAGCTTAAATGGACTAGCGGCACTTACGCAGTATTTT. As protein: CASSLNGLAALTQYF.

This clonotype was counted between two and nine times. V and J are TRBV5-5 and TRBJ2-7, with D uncertain. V lost 4 bases, J lost 2 bases, and 10 bases lay in between. This CDR3 has 13 residues. Germline V lookup: CDR1 SGHKS, CDR2 YYEKEE (reference sequence). CDR3 sequence (DNA): TGTGCCAGCAGCGCCGAGCTCACCTACGAGCAGTACTTC. Protein product: CASSAELTYEQYF.

This clonotype was observed a handful of times. This chain connects TRBV28 to TRBJ2-1, with 7 nucleotides matching TRBD2. This CDR3 has 16 residues. Germline V gives CDR1 MDHEN, CDR2 SYDVKM. The trim removed 2 bases at V and 10 bases at J, leaving 14 bases unmatched. This CDR3 is CASSLLLAAHPREQFF. Written as DNA, the CDR3 is TGTGCCAGCAGTTTACTTCTAGCGGCCCACCCCAGGGAGCAGTTCTTC.

On this clonotype: A much bigger clone sits one base away, suggesting this may be a read error. V is TRBV7-2 and J is TRBJ2-3; 9 bases are shared with TRBD1. The CDR3 extends over 15 amino acids. In germline, CDR1 is SGHTA, CDR2 FQGNSA. The CDR3 loop is CAGSPGTGWADTQYF. Written as DNA, the CDR3 is TGTGCCGGCAGCCCTGGGACAGGGTGGGCAGATACGCAGTATTTT.

V and J are TRBV19 and TRBJ2-3; D is unclear. The germline V and J ends were trimmed by 6 bases and 0 bases, with 10 bases remaining between them. CDR3 length equals 14 residues. Per germline, CDR1 LNHDA and CDR2 SQIVND (reference sequence). CDR3 loop: CASRARPSTDTQYF. DNA for the CDR3: TGTGCCAGTAGAGCCCGTCCGAGCACAGATACGCAGTATTTT.

The chain carries TRBV27 and TRBJ2-1; 7 bases are shared with TRBD2. The junction had 6 bases not matched to a gene; V was cut back by 4 bases and J by 3 bases. The CDR3 totals 15 residues. Germline lookup yields CDR1 MNHEY and CDR2 SMNVEV (reference sequence). CDR3 sequence reads: CASSSHGEGYNEQFF. The CDR3 DNA sequence: TGTGCCAGCAGTTCCCACGGGGAGGGCTACAATGAGCAGTTCTTC.

V is TRBV7-9 and J is TRBJ1-1; no clear D. Looked up from germline, CDR1 is SEHNR and CDR2 is FQNEAQ (reference sequence). V was trimmed by 4 bases and J by 3 bases, leaving 18 bases between them. This CDR3 contains 16 residues. The CDR3 here is CASSSWERARDTEAFF. The CDR3 nucleotides are TGTGCCAGCAGCTCCTGGGAGAGGGCCAGAGACACTGAAGCTTTCTTT.

In this sample, this clonotype turned up a few times. The V and J genes are TRBV11-3 and TRBJ1-6, with a tentative D call TRBD1 (5 bases). The CDR3 length is 19 residues. Germline CDR1 SGHNT, CDR2 YENEEA. Trimming removed 1 base at V and 13 bases at J, with 29 bases between. The CDR3 DNA follows: TGTGCCAGCAGCTTAGCAGGGCAGAGGTCGGACCGCCGAGTTCCGCCCCTCCACTTT. This translates into CASSLAGQRSDRRVPPLHF.

The chain joins TRBV12-3 or TRBV12-4 to TRBJ2-7; TRBD1 is a possible D gene (6 bases). This CDR3 has 12 amino acids. Trimming took off 4 bases at V and 4 bases at J, with 8 bases between the two ends. In DNA, the CDR3 is TGTGCCAGCAGTTGGACAGTGTACGAGCAGTACTTC. Amino acid sequence: CASSWTVYEQYF.

In its sample, this clonotype was seen a few times. J is TRBJ1-4 and V is TRBV19; D is possibly TRBD1 (5 bases). The CDR3 length is 17 residues. Germline V gives CDR1 LNHDA, CDR2 SQIVND (reference sequence). Between the trimmed V and J ends, which lost 1 base and 5 bases, there was a span of 17 bases. The CDR3 spells CASSIGQPYYPNEKLFF. In DNA, the CDR3 is TGTGCCAGTAGTATAGGACAGCCTTACTACCCCAATGAAAAACTGTTTTTT. The full variable domain, its missing parts supplied by reference TRBV19 and TRBJ1-4, is DGGITQSPKYLFRKEGQNVTLSCEQNLNHDAMYWYRQDPGQGLRLIYYSQIVNDFQKGDIAEGYSVSREKKESFPLTVTSAQKNPTAFYLCASSIGQPYYPNEKLFFGSGTQLSVL.

This clonotype has more than one count but fewer than ten. The J gene is TRBJ2-1, the V gene TRBV24-1; 7 nucleotides align to TRBD2. Germline trimming cut 4 bases from V and 5 bases from J; bases unmatched to any gene: 10. CDR1 is KGHDR and CDR2 is SFDVKD in the germline V gene. The CDR3 runs to 16 residues. CDR3 residues: CATSDLPPGLHNEQFF. In nucleotides, the CDR3 is TGTGCCACCAGTGACCTTCCTCCGGGACTACACAATGAGCAGTTCTTC.

This chain uses TRBV6-5 with TRBJ1-2; D not certain. CDR3 length: 15 amino acids. Germline CDR1 and CDR2: MNHEY and SVGAGI. The V end lost 0 bases, the J end lost 2 bases, and 10 bases lay between the germline ends. As DNA, the CDR3 is TGTGCCAGCAGTTACTCGAGAGGCACCAACTATGGCTACACCTTC. As protein: CASSYSRGTNYGYTF.

The chain links TRBV6-6 to TRBJ2-2, with 9 bases lining up with TRBD1. CDR1 is MNHNY, CDR2 SVGAGI, per germline (reference sequence). The CDR3 spans 17 residues. Trimming removed 1 base from V and 3 bases from J; junction bases left unmatched: 6. CDR3 region: CASSYLGQGIHTGELFF. DNA for the CDR3: TGTGCCAGCAGTTACTTGGGACAGGGAATCCACACCGGGGAGCTGTTTTTT.

At least ten counts were recorded for this clonotype. The gene calls are TRBV4-1 and TRBJ2-1; D not certain. Trimming cost V 1 base and J 5 bases, with 6 bases left between them. The germline CDR1 and CDR2 sequences are MGHRA and YSYEKL. CDR3 length equals 13 residues. The CDR3 loop reads CASSQVWDNEQFF. The CDR3, as DNA: TGCGCCAGCAGCCAAGTTTGGGACAATGAGCAGTTCTTC.

The chain links TRBV27 to TRBJ1-1; D might be TRBD1 (6 bases). Trimming stripped 0 bases from V and 2 bases from J, with 19 bases between. Germline loops: CDR1 MNHEY, CDR2 SMNVEV (reference sequence). This CDR3 region has 18 residues. The CDR3 DNA reads TGTGCCAGCAGTTTATCTGGACAGAAATTAAGGTTCAACACTGAAGCTTTCTTT. Amino acids: CASSLSGQKLRFNTEAFF.

The genes are TRBV20-1 and TRBJ2-3, with D possibly being TRBD2 (5 bases). The ends were cut back, 1 base at V and 2 bases at J, with 16 bases in the middle. There are 16 residues in the CDR3. Germline lookup yields CDR1 DFQATT and CDR2 SNEGSKA (reference sequence). The CDR3 here is CSARGYRGIDTDTQYF. The DNA of the CDR3 is TGCAGTGCTAGAGGCTATAGAGGGATTGACACAGATACGCAGTATTTT.